A single sample gave rise to the 28 T cell receptor beta chains below, sequenced in a study of cytomegalovirus exposure and HLA in healthy donors. PCR primers comprised 60 Vbeta and 13 Jbeta primers. TCRdb keeps only in-frame clones here, not all; method: immunoSEQ multiplex PCR. The table includes approximately 290,000 clones, roughly 80% detected once. The sample consisted of PBMCs. These receptors originate from a girl aged 2-10 years in good health and CMV-seronegative.

The gene calls are TRBV2 and TRBJ1-1; weak D call: TRBD1 (5 bases). The ends were cut back, 8 bases at V and 9 bases at J, with 10 bases in the middle. Germline V gives CDR1 SNHLY, CDR2 FYNNEI. The CDR3 contains 10 residues. CDR3 amino acids: CASGGFQAFF. The CDR3 DNA is TGTGCCAGCGGGGGGTTCCAAGCTTTCTTT.

This clone has only a few counts. V is TRBV6-6 and J is TRBJ2-5; D ambiguous. V lost 0 bases to trimming and J lost 3 bases, with 8 bases between them. Germline V gives CDR1 MNHNY, CDR2 SVGAGI (reference sequence). The CDR3 runs to 14 residues. This chain's CDR3 is CASSYSRIEETQYF. CDR3 sequence (DNA): TGTGCCAGCAGTTACTCGAGAATCGAAGAGACCCAGTACTTC.

CDR3 in amino acids: CASSPDRGSSNQPQHF. The DNA of the CDR3 is TGTGCCAGCAGTCCAGACAGAGGAAGTAGCAATCAGCCCCAGCATTTT. The chain recombines TRBV27 with TRBJ1-5; TRBD1 is a possible D gene (5 bases). Germline assignment: CDR1 MNHEY and CDR2 SMNVEV (reference sequence). V was clipped by 5 bases and J by 0 bases, with 14 bases between them. The CDR3 has 16 amino acids.

This sequence joins TRBV5-1 and TRBJ2-1; TRBD1 agrees at 12 bases. The CDR3 sequence is 15 residues long. Germline CDR1 SGHRS, CDR2 YFSETQ. The V segment lost 5 bases and the J segment 8 bases; nucleotides outside the gene matches: 8. This CDR3 reads CASRHGTGGSYEQFF. CDR3 sequence (DNA): TGCGCCAGCAGACACGGGACAGGGGGCTCTTATGAGCAGTTCTTC.

This clone was found a few times. The chain is built from TRBV2 and TRBJ2-5, with TRBD1 matching 7 bases. The germline V gene encodes CDR1 SNHLY and CDR2 FYNNEI. CDR3 length: 15 amino acids. Trimming removed 2 bases from V and 3 bases from J; junction bases left unmatched: 6. The CDR3 sequence is CASSELGQAKETQYF. DNA of the CDR3: TGTGCCAGCAGTGAACTCGGACAGGCGAAAGAGACCCAGTACTTC.

This clone was observed a single time. This sequence joins TRBV18 and TRBJ2-7, with D perhaps TRBD2 (6 bases). Trimming shortened V by 0 bases and J by 1 base, and 10 bases separated the two germline ends. The CDR3 totals 15 residues. Germline loops: CDR1 KGHSH, CDR2 LQKENI. Here the CDR3 reads CASSPPNAGSYEQYF. DNA for the CDR3: TGTGCCAGCTCACCACCAAACGCGGGGTCCTACGAGCAGTACTTC.

V usage is TRBV4-1 and J usage is TRBJ2-7, with 10 bases identical to TRBD2. The germline V gene encodes CDR1 MGHRA and CDR2 YSYEKL. The CDR3 extends over 15 amino acids. V shed 1 base and J 2 bases; nucleotides not matched to a gene: 2. The CDR3 loop is CASSQVAGGAYEQYF. DNA of the CDR3: TGCGCCAGCAGCCAAGTAGCGGGAGGTGCCTACGAGCAGTACTTC.

V and J are TRBV28 and TRBJ1-5, with 10 positions matching TRBD1. CDR1 MDHEN and CDR2 SYDVKM come from the germline V gene. The CDR3 covers 17 residues. Germline trimming cut 5 bases from V and 0 bases from J; bases unmatched to any gene: 7. The CDR3 DNA is TGTGCCAGCAGTCCCGGACAGGGGGTTGATAGCAATCAGCCCCAGCATTTT. This sequence encodes CASSPGQGVDSNQPQHF.

V usage is TRBV5-6 and J usage is TRBJ1-4, with D unclear. The germline V and J ends were trimmed by 2 bases and 0 bases, with 11 bases remaining between them. Germline CDR1 is SGHDT and CDR2 is YYEEEE. The CDR3 totals 16 residues. The CDR3: CASSLSGTATNEKLFF. CDR3 coding DNA: TGTGCCAGCAGCTTAAGCGGAACTGCAACTAATGAAAAACTGTTTTTT.

The CDR3 protein is CASSRDRGEWAFF. Here the CDR3 DNA reads TGTGCCAGTAGCCGTGACAGGGGCGAGTGGGCTTTCTTT. The chain uses TRBV19 and TRBJ1-1; 8 bases are a match to TRBD1. This CDR3 spans 13 amino acids. Germline V lookup: CDR1 LNHDA, CDR2 SQIVND (reference sequence). Trimming cost V 6 bases and J 11 bases; bases outside gene matches: 11.

The chain carries TRBV4-1 and TRBJ1-1; D possibly corresponds to TRBD1 (5 bases). The CDR3 covers 15 residues. Between the trimmed V and J ends, which lost 1 base and 3 bases, there was a span of 12 bases. From germline, CDR1 is MGHRA and CDR2 YSYEKL. The DNA of the CDR3 is TGCGCCAGCAGCCAAGGCACGAGGACATACACTGAAGCTTTCTTT. This sequence encodes CASSQGTRTYTEAFF.

This clone was detected only once. This chain links TRBV11-2 with TRBJ2-2; D might be TRBD2 (5 bases). The CDR3 runs to 16 residues. Germline loops: CDR1 SGHAT, CDR2 FQNNGV. Trimming left V 1 base short and J 0 bases short, with 9 bases between. CDR3 loop: CASSLVASSNTGELFF. The CDR3 DNA reads TGTGCCAGCAGCTTAGTGGCTAGCTCGAACACCGGGGAGCTGTTTTTT.

The rearrangement links TRBV7-9 to TRBJ1-3; TRBD1 matches at 9 bases. This CDR3 region has 16 residues. J was trimmed by 4 bases and V by 5 bases; bases with no gene match: 9. The germline CDR1 and CDR2 sequences are SEHNR and FQNEAQ (reference sequence). In DNA form, the CDR3 reads TGTGCCAGCAGCCCCCTCGGACAGGGGAGAGGAAACACCATATATTTT. Translation gives CASSPLGQGRGNTIYF.

The chain employs TRBV5-6 and TRBJ2-3, with 13 bases matching TRBD2. Trimming cost V 8 bases and J 2 bases; bases outside gene matches: 5. CDR1 SGHDT and CDR2 YYEEEE come from the germline V gene. CDR3 length: 15 amino acids. The CDR3 protein is CASTTSGGFTDTQYF. In DNA, the CDR3 is TGTGCCAGTACGACTAGCGGGGGGTTCACAGATACGCAGTATTTT.

V and J are TRBV12-5 and TRBJ1-1; D gene unclear. The V end was cut by 1 base, the J end by 2 bases, with 8 bases between. The germline gives CDR1 LGHNT, CDR2 FRNRAP. CDR3 length: 14 amino acids. CDR3: CASGLAVINTEAFF. The DNA for the CDR3 is TGTGCTAGTGGTTTGGCCGTAATTAACACTGAAGCTTTCTTT. The full variable domain, completed using reference TRBV12-5 and TRBJ1-1, is DARVTQTPRHKVTEMGQEVTMRCQPILGHNTVFWYRQTMMQGLELLAYFRNRAPLDDSGMPKDRFSAEMPDATLATLKIQPSEPRDSAVYFCASGLAVINTEAFFGQGTRLTVV.

V usage is TRBV4-1 and J usage is TRBJ1-1; perhaps TRBD1 as D (5 bases). The V and J ends lost 1 base and 6 bases respectively, with 15 bases between them. The CDR3 is made up of 15 amino acids. Germline-derived CDR1 and CDR2 are MGHRA and YSYEKL. As DNA, the CDR3 is TGCGCCAGCAGCCAAGGAAGGACTAGACAGTCTGAAGCTTTCTTT. It translates to CASSQGRTRQSEAFF.

J is TRBJ2-5 and V is TRBV5-6, with D possibly being TRBD1 (5 bases). CDR3 size: 13 residues. The ends were cut back, 0 bases at V and 3 bases at J, with 6 bases in the middle. In germline, CDR1 is SGHDT, CDR2 YYEEEE. This CDR3 reads CASSLGGEETQYF. CDR3 DNA: TGTGCCAGCAGCTTGGGGGGCGAAGAGACCCAGTACTTC.

V is TRBV5-4 and J is TRBJ2-2, with D uncertain. Trimming shortened V by 0 bases and J by 6 bases, and 9 bases separated the two germline ends. The CDR3 sequence is 14 residues long. CDR1 is SGHNT, CDR2 YYREEE, per germline (reference sequence). This CDR3 is CASSLASVPGELFF. The CDR3 DNA reads TGTGCCAGCAGCTTGGCTTCGGTCCCCGGGGAGCTGTTTTTT. Variable domain in full (rest from reference TRBV5-4 and TRBJ2-2): ETGVTQSPTHLIKTRGQQVTLRCSSQSGHNTVSWYQQALGQGPQFIFQYYREEENGRGNFPPRFSGLQFPNYSSELNVNALELDDSALYLCASSLASVPGELFFGEGSRLTVL.

This clone showed up just a few times. The chain is built from TRBV6-5 and TRBJ1-3, with D maybe TRBD1 (5 bases). This CDR3 has 14 residues. The V end lost 6 bases, the J end lost 5 bases, and 14 bases lay between the germline ends. In germline, CDR1 is MNHEY, CDR2 SVGAGI. The CDR3 DNA reads as TGTGCCAGCAGCCCCTCAGGGTTGAGAAACACCATATATTTT. It codes for CASSPSGLRNTIYF.

The V and J genes are TRBV28 and TRBJ2-1, with D possibly matching TRBD1 (5 bases). The CDR3 runs 15 residues. In germline, CDR1 is MDHEN, CDR2 SYDVKM. Trimming pared 6 bases from V and 0 bases from J, leaving 12 bases between. In nucleotides, the CDR3 is TGTGCCAGCAGATCTACACAGGTCTCCTACAATGAGCAGTTCTTC. Its translation: CASRSTQVSYNEQFF.

The chain combines TRBV7-3 with TRBJ2-3; 10 nucleotides agree with TRBD1. V was pared by 5 bases and J by 9 bases, with 14 bases of the junction left unmatched. Germline V gene data show CDR1 as SGHTA and CDR2 as FQGTGA. The CDR3 is made up of 16 amino acids. The CDR3 DNA reads TGTGCCAGCAGCCCAGGGGACAGGGGAGGAGTTGACACGCAGTATTTT. Translation gives CASSPGDRGGVDTQYF.

The chain recombines TRBV4-1 with TRBJ1-4; a possible D gene is TRBD1 (5 bases). The CDR3 consists of 15 residues. Germline CDR1 and CDR2: MGHRA and YSYEKL. Trimming took 0 bases from V and 10 from J, leaving 15 bases between them. The CDR3 spells CASSQDFIIQGKLFF. For the CDR3, the DNA is TGCGCCAGCAGCCAAGACTTTATTATTCAGGGAAAACTGTTTTTT.

The chain carries TRBV30 and TRBJ2-3; D is possibly TRBD2 (5 bases). Trimming left V 4 bases short and J 4 bases short, with 12 bases between. Germline lookup yields CDR1 GTSNPN and CDR2 SVGIG (reference sequence). CDR3 length: 13 amino acids. This CDR3 reads CAWNGGVADTQYF. CDR3 DNA sequence: TGTGCCTGGAACGGAGGTGTAGCAGATACGCAGTATTTT.

The chain has TRBV6-1 and TRBJ1-5; D might be TRBD1 (5 bases). Looked up from germline, CDR1 is MNHNS and CDR2 is SASEGT. The V end lost 2 bases, the J end lost 7 bases, and 12 bases lay between the germline ends. The CDR3 totals 14 residues. This CDR3 reads CASSERQGGQPQHF. The CDR3 DNA is TGTGCCAGCAGTGAACGGCAGGGTGGACAGCCCCAGCATTTT.

The chain's CDR3 is CASSYPRSQGMNTEAFF. CDR3 in DNA: TGTGCCAGCAGCTACCCCCGATCACAGGGAATGAACACTGAAGCTTTCTTT. The chain joins TRBV7-9 to TRBJ1-1; tentative D call: TRBD1 (6 bases). Trimming took 4 bases from V and 0 from J, leaving 18 bases between them. The germline V gene has CDR1 SEHNR and CDR2 FQNEAQ (reference sequence). This CDR3 has 17 amino acids.

Note on this clone: The final CDR3 position lacks the conserved phenylalanine or tryptophan, pointing to a likely read error. V is TRBV11-3 and J is TRBJ1-1; no definite D call. Trimming pared 1 base from V and 4 bases from J, leaving 7 bases between. Germline V gene data show CDR1 as SGHNT and CDR2 as YENEEA. The CDR3 runs to 13 residues. CDR3 region: CASSLGSFTEAFL. In DNA, the CDR3 is TGTGCCAGCAGCTTAGGAAGCTTCACTGAAGCTTTCCTT.

The chain recombines TRBV11-2 with TRBJ1-2; D unclear. Deletions cut 7 bases from V and 8 bases from J, with 11 bases between. Germline lookup yields CDR1 SGHAT and CDR2 FQNNGV. The CDR3 consists of 11 residues. CDR3 bases: TGTGCCAGCAAGGAGGGCACCGGCTACACCTTC. Encoded protein: CASKEGTGYTF.

The rearrangement links TRBV5-1 to TRBJ2-7, with TRBD1 identical over 8 bases. CDR1 is SGHRS and CDR2 is YFSETQ in the germline V gene. V gave up 5 bases and J gave up 6 bases; unmatched junction bases: 7. The CDR3 loop spans 13 amino acids. The CDR3 sequence: CASRSDRAGEQYF. The CDR3, as DNA: TGCGCCAGCAGATCGGACAGGGCTGGCGAGCAGTACTTC.